The 2 T cell receptor beta chains below come from one sample, sequenced in a study of T cell clonality in common variable immunodeficiency. The repertoire was sequenced with immunoSEQ multiplex PCR; TCRdb's copy has only in-frame clones and lacks some. The table lists more than 30,000 clones, no singletons, with 0.95% in the top ten. Sequenced sample: peripheral blood mononuclear cells. Receptors were obtained from a person aged 18 to 69 in good health.

The table lists this clone with many counts. The CDR3 end is not reached by the read, which stops 3 residues before it; the germline J gene fills it in. The J gene is TRBJ2-5, the V gene TRBV7-2; the D is unclear. The CDR3 sequence is 11 residues long. V dropped 7 bases and J dropped 4 bases, with 7 bases sitting between them. Germline V lookup: CDR1 SGHTA, CDR2 FQGNSA. CDR3 DNA, as far as it was read: TGTGCCAGCAACTCAGGAGAGACC. This translates into CASNSGET. The CDR3 in its entirety is CASNSGETQYF. The complete variable domain, with remaining parts taken from reference TRBV7-2 and TRBJ2-5, reads GAGVSQSPSNKVTEKGKDVELRCDPISGHTALYWYRQSLGQGLEFLIYFQGNSAPDKSGLPSDRFSAERTGGSVSTLTIQRTQQEDSAVYLCASNSGETQYFGPGTRLLVL.

The table lists this clone with many counts. Coverage ceases 3 residues before the CDR3 finishes, and the germline J gene fills in the end. The rearrangement uses TRBV2 and TRBJ1-1; possible D gene TRBD1, 5 bases. The germline V gene encodes CDR1 SNHLY and CDR2 FYNNEI. CDR3 length equals 12 residues. CDR3 bases read: TGTGCCAGCAGTGACAGTCTAGGGGTA. The encoded protein is CASSDSLGV. The entire CDR3 protein reads CASSDSLGVAFF.